This TCR beta chain was identified in a study of a mutant IDH1 vaccine in newly diagnosed glioma. Background on the study: Patients previously underwent radiotherapy, temozolomide, or both, and most underwent both.

The CDR3 length is 14 residues. The germline V gene has CDR1 GTSNPN and CDR2 SVGIG (reference sequence). Trimming left V 4 bases short and J 0 bases short, with 12 bases between. The data were produced by immunoSEQ multiplex PCR, yet TCRdb's version contains in-frame clones alone and is incomplete. This sample carries 50,000 to 65,000 clones, 65% to 85% of them seen once, and the ten largest clones take approximately 20%. The time point was: baseline, week 1 (first vaccination visit). Treatment defined: pre-vaccination baseline after standard-of-care therapy. Donors had new IDH1-mutant astrocytomas of WHO grade 3 or 4 (ATRX-lost).

This specimen consisted of PBMCs, obtained from a glioma patient treated with radiotherapy, temozolomide or both. The receptor was derived from a young man with glioma. The chain recombines TRBV30 with TRBJ1-2; tentative D call: TRBD1 (6 bases). The CDR3 DNA follows: TGTGCCTGGACTTGGACAGTAGCTAACTATGGCTACACCTTC. Its protein is CAWTWTVANYGYTF.